The T cell receptor beta chain under discussion was sequenced for a study of blood T cell repertoires in COVID-19. Study-wide context: Material from acute and convalescent COVID-19 was sourced from the United States, Italy and Spain. Sources were T cells, B-cell-depleted T cells, or PBMCs; the material itself was cDNA or gDNA.

How the authors handled the data: Amplification from reference gene primers served as the basis for estimated nucleated cell counts. The repertoire was sequenced with immunoSEQ multiplex PCR; TCRdb's copy has only in-frame clones and lacks some. V and J calls and clone size are as listed in that table; D and trimming were resolved from the DNA. Of some 200,000 clones listed, about nine tenths are singletons. This clonotype was sampled from a man older than 75 with acute or convalescent COVID-19. Sequenced input: peripheral blood.

CDR3 in amino acids: CAWSVGSSNQPQHF. The CDR3 bases are TGTGCCTGGAGTGTGGGGAGTAGCAATCAGCCCCAGCATTTT. The chain employs TRBV30 and TRBJ1-5; D is uncertain. The CDR3 runs 14 residues. Germline V lookup: CDR1 GTSNPN, CDR2 SVGIG (reference sequence). Trimming took 0 bases from V and 0 from J, leaving 6 bases between them.